This is a list of T cell receptor beta chains from one sample in a study of blood T cell repertoires in COVID-19. TCRdb's table, derived via immunoSEQ multiplex PCR, lists solely in-frame clones and lacks some. Of about 160,000 clones in the sample, around nine tenths were seen once. Sequencing input: peripheral blood. The receptors come from a man in his sixties with COVID-19, enrolled during active disease. CDR3s include the opening cysteine and the closing phenylalanine or tryptophan. D genes are given only for firm matches. Expanded clones are given a class, and other clones once, few, many or no size at all.

d_call,j_call,v_call,clone_size,cdr3_nt,cdr3_aa
.,TRBJ1-5,TRBV21-1,.,TGTGCCAGCAGCAAAATAAGGGGAAATCAGCCCCAGCATTTT,CASSKIRGNQPQHF
TRBD2,TRBJ2-3,TRBV11-1,.,TGTGCCAGCAGCCAAGGACTAGCGGGATCAATCAATACGCAGTATTTT,CASSQGLAGSINTQYF
TRBD2,TRBJ2-1,TRBV6-5,once,TGTGCCAGCAGCCACACTAGCGGGGGGAACAATGAGCAGTTCTTC,CASSHTSGGNNEQFF
TRBD2,TRBJ2-2,TRBV3-1/TRBV3-2,.,TGTGCCAGCAGCCCCCGGCTAGCGGGAGGCACCGGGGAGCTGTTTTTT,CASSPRLAGGTGELFF
TRBD1,TRBJ2-7,TRBV6-5,few,TGTGCCAGCAGTCGTACGGGACAGGTCTACGAGCAGTACTTC,CASSRTGQVYEQYF
.,TRBJ1-4,TRBV5-4,.,TGTGCCAGCAGCTTAAGGCAGGGAAGAACTAATGAAAAACTGTTTTTT,CASSLRQGRTNEKLFF
.,TRBJ2-2,TRBV27,.,TGTGCCAGCAGTTTGCGATACCTGAACACCGGGGAGCTGTTTTTT,CASSLRYLNTGELFF
.,TRBJ2-2,TRBV3-1/TRBV3-2,.,TGTGCCAGCAGCCCGGGGGGCCCCGGGGAGCTGTTTTTT,CASSPGGPGELFF
.,TRBJ1-1,TRBV12-3/TRBV12-4,.,TGTGCCAGCGCTCAGGGTGCGAACACTGAAGCTTTCTTT,CASAQGANTEAFF
.,TRBJ2-1,TRBV6-5,.,TGTGCCAGCCGGACTACGATCTCCTACAATGAGCAGTTCTTC,CASRTTISYNEQFF
.,TRBJ2-1,TRBV7-3,.,TGTGCCAGCAGTCAAATGCTGAGTGGTGGGGCAAATGAGCAGTTCTTC,CASSQMLSGGANEQFF
.,TRBJ1-6,TRBV3-1/TRBV3-2,.,TGTGCCAGCAGCCTTAACGCCCCGGGACACGCAAATTCACCCCTCCACTTT,CASSLNAPGHANSPLHF
.,TRBJ1-3,TRBV5-8,.,TGTGCCAGCAGCCCGGCGGTGGGTAGCTCCGGAAACACCATATATTTT,CASSPAVGSSGNTIYF
.,TRBJ2-2,TRBV29-1,.,TGCAGCGTTGTATTTGGGGGACATATGAACACCGGGGAGCTGTTTTTT,CSVVFGGHMNTGELFF
.,TRBJ1-3,TRBV3-1/TRBV3-2,.,TGTGCCAGCAGCCAGCCGGGACACCTCTCCTCTGGAAACACCATATATTTT,CASSQPGHLSSGNTIYF
.,TRBJ2-3,TRBV18,.,TGTGCCAGCTCACCAAGGGGAAGGAGCACAGATACGCAGTATTTT,CASSPRGRSTDTQYF
.,TRBJ1-1,TRBV19,few,TGTGCCAGTAGTATAGGGACAGTTTCAGCTTTCTTT,CASSIGTVSAFF
.,TRBJ2-5,TRBV2,.,TGTGCCAGCAATTGGGGGCGGGGGCAAGAGACCCAGTACTTC,CASNWGRGQETQYF
.,TRBJ1-1,TRBV10-3,once,TGTGCCATCAGTGAGTTCGGGGGGTCGGGGAACACTGAAGCTTTCTTT,CAISEFGGSGNTEAFF
TRBD2,TRBJ2-1,TRBV4-3,.,TGCGCCAGCAGCCGGACGGTAGCGGGAGGTAACAATGAGCAGTTCTTC,CASSRTVAGGNNEQFF
.,TRBJ1-2,TRBV28,.,TGTGCCAGCAGATCCTTCTCAGGCTCCTATGGCTACACCTTC,CASRSFSGSYGYTF
.,TRBJ2-5,TRBV7-2,.,TGTGCCAGCAGCCCTAGACGGTCCCAAGAGACCCAGTACTTC,CASSPRRSQETQYF
.,TRBJ2-7,TRBV2,once,TGTGCCAGCAGAGGGGTCCTCGTCTACGAGCAGTACTTC,CASRGVLVYEQYF
TRBD1,TRBJ1-3,TRBV6-2/TRBV6-3,.,TGTGCCAGCAGTACCCGGGACAGGGGCAAGACTGGAAACACCATATATTTT,CASSTRDRGKTGNTIYF
TRBD2,TRBJ2-3,TRBV19,.,TGTGCCAGTAGTAGGACTAGAGGCACAGATACGCAGTATTTT,CASSRTRGTDTQYF
TRBD1,TRBJ1-1,TRBV2,.,TGTGCCAGCATAGGACAGGCTGGTAGGACTGAAGCTTTCTTT,CASIGQAGRTEAFF
TRBD1,TRBJ1-2,TRBV9,.,TGTGCCAGCAGCCCTACCGGGACAGGGCGGTATGGCTACACCTTC,CASSPTGTGRYGYTF
.,TRBJ1-2,TRBV12-3/TRBV12-4,.,TGTGCCAGCTTCCTGGTTAGGGGTGGCTACACCTTC,CASFLVRGGYTF
TRBD1,TRBJ2-2,TRBV6-6,.,TGTGCCAGCATCGGGGCAGGGGGCTCCGGGGAGCTGTTTTTT,CASIGAGGSGELFF
TRBD2,TRBJ2-1,TRBV7-3,.,TGTGCCAGCAGCTCGCGGACTAGCTCTAATGTTGAGCAGTTCTTC,CASSSRTSSNVEQFF
TRBD2,TRBJ2-7,TRBV27,.,TGTGCCACCTCCATGGGACTAGCGGACCTCTACGAGCAGTACTTC,CATSMGLADLYEQYF
TRBD2,TRBJ2-1,TRBV6-6,few,TGTGCCAGCAGTCCAGCTAGCGGGAGGGCCAATGAGCAGTTCTTC,CASSPASGRANEQFF
.,TRBJ1-5,TRBV28,.,TGTGCCAGCAGTTACGGCGGGAATCAGCCCCAGCATTTT,CASSYGGNQPQHF
.,TRBJ2-2,TRBV10-3,.,TGTGCCATCAACAACGGGAGTACCGGGGAGCTGTTTTTT,CAINNGSTGELFF
TRBD1,TRBJ1-2,TRBV7-9,few,TGTGCCAGCAGCTTAGAGGCAGGGGGGAGCTATGGCTACACCTTC,CASSLEAGGSYGYTF
TRBD1,TRBJ1-1,TRBV29-1,.,TGCAGCGTTTACAGGGGGCTGGCCACTGAAGCTTTCTTT,CSVYRGLATEAFF
TRBD1,TRBJ2-5,TRBV28,.,TGTGCCAGCAGTTTAGGGGGACAGCTAGAGACCCAGTACTTC,CASSLGGQLETQYF
.,TRBJ1-4,TRBV19,.,TGTGCCAGTAAAAAAACTAGGAATGAAAAACTGTTTTTT,CASKKTRNEKLFF
TRBD1,TRBJ2-1,TRBV28,.,TGTGCCAGCAGTTTGAGCGGGACAGGGATGTACGAGCAGTTCTTC,CASSLSGTGMYEQFF
.,TRBJ1-6,TRBV3-1/TRBV3-2,.,TGTGCCAGCAGCTCGGACTTGGCAAGTTCACCCCTCCACTTT,CASSSDLASSPLHF
.,TRBJ1-2,TRBV6-1,.,TGTGCCAGCAGTGAAGAGAGGGGGGGCAGTGGCTATGGCTACACCTTC,CASSEERGGSGYGYTF
TRBD1,TRBJ2-2,TRBV2,.,TGTGCCAGCAGTGAAAGGGGACAGGGTTCCGGGGAGCTGTTTTTT,CASSERGQGSGELFF
.,TRBJ2-7,TRBV12-5,.,TGTGCTAGTGGTTCCTTTTACGAGCAGTACTTC,CASGSFYEQYF
TRBD1,TRBJ2-6,TRBV4-3,.,TGCGCCAGCAGCCAATACCCCGGGACAGGTACCTCCTCTGGGGCCAACGTCCTGACTTTC,CASSQYPGTGTSSGANVLTF
.,TRBJ1-2,TRBV27,.,TGTGCCAGCAGAATCGCCGGGACACCTATGGGCGGCTACACCTTC,CASRIAGTPMGGYTF
.,TRBJ2-1,TRBV9,.,TGTGCCAGCAGCGTAGTCGCTAGCGCCCTTAGCTCCTACAATGAGCAGTTCTTC,CASSVVASALSSYNEQFF
TRBD2,TRBJ2-1,TRBV5-1,.,TGCGCCAGCGGCCTAGCGGCTTCCGATTTAGAGCAGTTCTTC,CASGLAASDLEQFF
.,TRBJ1-1,TRBV5-1,.,TGCGCCAGCAGGCATACAAGTTCGAACACTGAAGCTTTCTTT,CASRHTSSNTEAFF
.,TRBJ1-4,TRBV18,.,TGTGCCAGCTCTCACCGGGACACCCGCCCCCCAGCAACTAATGAAAAACTGTTTTTT,CASSHRDTRPPATNEKLFF
TRBD1,TRBJ1-1,TRBV19,.,TGTGCCACAAGTAGGGACAGGGAAGCTTTCTTT,CATSRDREAFF
TRBD1,TRBJ1-5,TRBV30,.,TGTGCCTGGAGTCCTCGCGGACAGGGCATGGGCCCCCAGCATTTT,CAWSPRGQGMGPQHF
TRBD2,TRBJ2-5,TRBV19,.,TGTGCCAGTAGTACCATGATCGGACTAGCGGGAGGGCAAGAGACCCAGTACTTC,CASSTMIGLAGGQETQYF
.,TRBJ2-2,TRBV4-3,.,TGCGCCAGCAGGGGACTTCAAGACACCGGGGAGCTGTTTTTT,CASRGLQDTGELFF
.,TRBJ1-2,TRBV28,.,TGTGCCAGCAGCTCAGGCCAAAGGATGGGCTACACCTTC,CASSSGQRMGYTF
.,TRBJ2-1,TRBV6-5,.,TGTGCCAGCAGTTACCAATACAATGAGCAGTTCTTC,CASSYQYNEQFF